One sample yielded the 5 T cell receptor delta chains listed below, sequenced in a study of gamma-delta T cells after stem cell transplantation. TCRdb reanalysed the RT-PCR reads with CATT. The repertoire holds approximately 1,300 delta-chain clones, with less than 2% as singletons. The sample was gamma-delta T cells. These receptors all stem from a human donor. It is not recorded whose cells these are; they may come from a transplant donor.

Relative to its sample, this clone is large. The same CDR3 is also encoded by other DNA sequences in this sample. V usage is TRDV2 and J usage is TRDJ1; 8 bases agree with TRDD3. The CDR3 length is 14 residues. In germline, CDR1 is GEAIGNYY, CDR2 EKD. Trimming took 7 bases from V and 4 from J; bases not matched to a gene: 10. CDR3 amino acids: CACDVLGALDKLIF. As DNA, the CDR3 is TGTGCCTGCGACGTACTGGGGGCCCTCGATAAACTCATCTTT.

Notes on this clone: TCRdb attributes to this sequence the protein of a much larger clone, which differs from the DNA translation at residue 14; a read error is likely, and the protein displayed is translated from the DNA. The chain links TRDV2 to TRDJ1, with D perhaps matching TRDD3 (6 bases). CDR1 is GEAIGNYY and CDR2 is EKD in the germline V gene. The CDR3 contains 17 residues. The CDR3 spells CACDTVVRGSSTDRLIF. The DNA for the CDR3 is TGTGCCTGTGACACCGTCGTTAGGGGATCCAGCACCGATAGACTCATCTTT.

With respect to this clone: The translation of this DNA and the TCRdb protein of a much larger clone differ at residue 6, probably owing to a read error; the protein shown here is translated from the DNA. The rearrangement joins TRDV2 to TRDJ1; D might be TRDD3 (6 bases). In germline, CDR1 is GEAIGNYY, CDR2 EKD. This CDR3 is 17 amino acids long. V was clipped by 0 bases and J by 1 base, with 17 bases between them. The CDR3 coding sequence is TGTGCCTGTGACACCGCCGTTAGGGGATCCAGCACCGATAAACTCATCTTT. Residues: CACDTAVRGSSTDKLIF.

In this sample, this clone is medium-sized (0.01 to 0.1%). This is likely an artifact of a read error, given a far larger clone one base away. The CDR3 bases are TGTGCCTGTGACACCGTTAGCCTGAGGGATCGGGAGGACACCGATAAACTCATCTTT. This codes for CACDTVSLRDREDTDKLIF. The rearrangement links TRDV2 to TRDJ1; D might be TRDD3 (5 bases). Germline V gene lookup returns CDR1 GEAIGNYY and CDR2 EKD. The ends were cut back, 0 bases at V and 0 bases at J, with 22 bases in the middle. The CDR3 has 19 amino acids.

The chain uses TRDV2 and TRDJ1, with D maybe TRDD2 (8 bases). Trimming removed 4 bases from V and 0 bases from J, with 23 bases in between. Germline V gives CDR1 GEAIGNYY, CDR2 EKD. This CDR3 is built from 18 residues. This CDR3 is CACEVFLLGTYYTDKLIF. CDR3 nucleotide sequence: TGTGCCTGTGAAGTCTTCCTACTGGGGACCTATTACACCGATAAACTCATCTTT.